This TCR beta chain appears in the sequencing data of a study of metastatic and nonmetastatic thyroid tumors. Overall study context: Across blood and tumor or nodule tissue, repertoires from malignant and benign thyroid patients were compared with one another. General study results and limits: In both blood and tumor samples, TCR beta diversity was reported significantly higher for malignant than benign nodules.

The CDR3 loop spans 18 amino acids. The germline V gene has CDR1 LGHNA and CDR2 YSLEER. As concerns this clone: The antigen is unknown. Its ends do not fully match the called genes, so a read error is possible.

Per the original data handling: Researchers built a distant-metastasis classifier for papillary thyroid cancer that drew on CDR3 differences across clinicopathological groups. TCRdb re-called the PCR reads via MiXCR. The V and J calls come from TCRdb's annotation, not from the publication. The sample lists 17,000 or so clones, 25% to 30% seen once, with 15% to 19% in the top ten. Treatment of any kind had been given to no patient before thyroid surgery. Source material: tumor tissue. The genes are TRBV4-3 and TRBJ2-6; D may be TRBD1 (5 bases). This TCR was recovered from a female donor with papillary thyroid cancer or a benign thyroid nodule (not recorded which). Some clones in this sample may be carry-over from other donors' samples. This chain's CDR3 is CASIQVLDTSSGANFLTF. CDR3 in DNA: TGCGCCAGCATCCAAGTTCTGGACACCAGCTCTGGGGCCAACTTCCTGACTTTC.